This TCR beta chain was recovered during a study of long-term antiretroviral therapy in people with HIV. immunoSEQ v3.0 was run at survey level. Only in-frame clones appear in the TCRdb table, and some are missing; sequencing was by immunoSEQ multiplex PCR. The table records over 15,000 clones, approximately 80% of them present only once. The TCR sequence derives from a man aged 18 to 35 with HIV. The sample consisted of unsorted PBMCs, taken 0.1 years before starting antiretroviral therapy.

The CDR3 reads CASSPGVSNQPQHF. The CDR3 DNA reads as TGTGCCAGCAGCCCCGGTGTTTCTAATCAGCCCCAGCATTTT. The gene calls are TRBV7-2 and TRBJ1-5, with D hard to call. This CDR3 is built from 14 residues. Trimming removed 5 bases at V and 4 bases at J, with 12 bases between. Germline loops: CDR1 SGHTA, CDR2 FQGNSA.